The source of this T cell receptor (beta chain) is a study of neurological immune-mediated disorders. J was trimmed by 0 bases and V by 4 bases; bases with no gene match: 6. The germline V gene has CDR1 SGHDT and CDR2 YYEEEE. The CDR3 spans 18 residues. It was by 5'RACE with 10-nucleotide random UMIs that the cDNA was made. MiXCR, applied by TCRdb to the 5' RACE reads, yields one record per CDR3 protein. The sample has 15,000 to 20,000 distinct CDR3 sequences; approximately 26% are singletons. This chain connects TRBV5-6 to TRBJ2-3; the match to TRBD2 covers 15 bases. Input material: PBMCs. The receptor comes from a man aged 45-60 years with HTLV-1-associated myelopathy (HAM/TSP). The CDR3 sequence is CASSRTSGRAGSTDTQYF. The CDR3 nucleotides are TGTGCCAGCAGCAGGACTAGCGGGAGGGCCGGTAGCACAGATACGCAGTATTTT.